These 3 T cell receptor beta chains were all obtained from the same sample, sequenced in a study of T cell responses to AZD1222 COVID-19 vaccine. TCRdb's copy holds only in-frame clones and misses some; the assay was immunoSEQ multiplex PCR. The table has some 150,000 clones, more than 70% seen once. Sequenced material: peripheral blood, taken on day 0 of AZD1222 vaccination. The receptors were sampled from an adult in good health.

The chain joins TRBV28 to TRBJ1-1; 7 nucleotides line up with TRBD1. Losses at the gene ends were 6 bases for V and 1 base for J; bases not matched to a gene: 5. The CDR3 has 14 amino acids. CDR1 and CDR2 from the germline V gene are MDHEN and SYDVKM. Written as DNA, the CDR3 is TGTGCCAGCAGGGCAGGGGGGCAGAACACTGAAGCTTTCTTT. It yields the protein CASRAGGQNTEAFF. The full variable domain, completed using reference TRBV28 and TRBJ1-1, is DVKVTQSSRYLVKRTGEKVFLECVQDMDHENMFWYRQDPGLGLRLIYFSYDVKMKEKGDIPEGYSVSREKKERFSLILESASTNQTSMYLCASRAGGQNTEAFFGQGTRLTVV.

The chain couples TRBV7-9 to TRBJ1-4, with a tentative D call TRBD1 (6 bases). The CDR3 is 14 residues long. Germline V lookup: CDR1 SEHNR, CDR2 FQNEAQ (reference sequence). The V gene lost 6 bases and the J gene lost 10 bases, with 18 bases spanning the gap. CDR3 nucleotide sequence: TGTGCCAGCAGTTTCGACAGGCCTCGGGGAAAACTGTTTTTT. Translated: CASSFDRPRGKLFF.

The chain uses TRBV7-9 and TRBJ1-1; TRBD1 matches at 8 bases. Germline V gives CDR1 SEHNR, CDR2 FQNEAQ (reference sequence). The CDR3 loop spans 16 amino acids. V dropped 2 bases and J dropped 3; count of bases not matched to a gene: 8. CDR3 region: CASSLPSDRGYTEAFF. The CDR3 DNA reads TGTGCCAGCAGCTTACCTTCCGACAGGGGATACACTGAAGCTTTCTTT.